Here is one TCR beta chain with its context. Its antigen remains unidentified. V shed 3 bases and J shed 0 bases, with 11 bases lying between them. The V gene's germline CDR1 is MDHEN and CDR2 SYDVKM. This CDR3 is built from 15 residues. The data were taken from a study of blood T cells in healthy people across ages. Study conclusions and caveats: Roughly linear declines in TCR beta diversity per million T cells occurred with age.

It was with a sample-barcoded 5' primer and a J-beta primer mix that a second PCR of about 6 to 12 cycles was run. MiXCR, run by TCRdb on the 5' RACE reads, gives a single entry per CDR3 protein. Of about 680,000 distinct CDR3 sequences listed, around 45% are singletons. This receptor was obtained from a woman aged 55-70 years in good health. The rearrangement joins TRBV28 to TRBJ1-1; TRBD1 is a possible D gene (6 bases). Sequencing was performed on blood. Here the CDR3 reads CASSFGTRVNTEAFF. The CDR3 nucleotides are TGTGCCAGCAGTTTCGGGACACGGGTGAACACTGAAGCTTTCTTT.